This T cell receptor beta chain comes out of a study of CD8 T cells in Susac syndrome. Study-wide points: The study recognized that the number of individuals in its TCR sequencing and HLA analysis was relatively small.

Germline CDR1 and CDR2: SGHRS and YFSETQ. The CDR3 extends over 19 amino acids. V was pared by 4 bases and J by 2 bases, with 28 bases between. Peripheral blood CD8+ and CD4+ T cells were profiled by TCR beta sequencing. Treatment-naive patients with stable or active relapsing-remitting disease were the multiple sclerosis controls. As regards this clonotype: Its cognate antigen is unknown.

With random hexamers, 0.5 to 1 ug RNA was reverse transcribed. Across 54 Vbeta and 13 Jbeta, TCR beta CDR3 was amplified with immunoSEQ multiplex PCR. From the immunoSEQ multiplex PCR reads, TCRdb called clonotypes with MiXCR, one entry per CDR3 protein. The sample shows hundreds of thousands of distinct CDR3 sequences, 70% to 90% of them seen only once. The origin of this receptor is a human donor with multiple sclerosis. The sequenced material came from CD8+ T cells from PBMCs. This chain connects TRBV5-1 to TRBJ2-7; D may match TRBD1 or TRBD2 (5 bases each). The CDR3 DNA sequence: TGCGCCAGCAGCATATCCGGGGTACCCCGGGACGACCCTACCTACGAGCAGTACTTC. It yields the protein CASSISGVPRDDPTYEQYF.